These 2 T cell receptor beta chains share one sample of origin, sequenced in a study of blood T cell repertoires in COVID-19. TCRdb keeps only in-frame clones here, not all; method: immunoSEQ multiplex PCR. This table has about 170,000 clones, approximately 86% appearing once. The sequenced material came from peripheral blood. These receptors all come from a man aged 60 to 75 who had recovered from COVID-19.

This chain's CDR3 is CASSLGLEALDTQYF. Written as DNA, the CDR3 is TGTGCCAGCAGCTTGGGACTGGAGGCTTTGGATACGCAGTATTTT. The chain joins TRBV5-4 to TRBJ2-3, with D possibly being TRBD2 (5 bases). CDR3 length: 15 residues. Looked up from germline, CDR1 is SGHNT and CDR2 is YYREEE (reference sequence). Trimming took off 0 bases at V and 6 bases at J, with 14 bases between the two ends.

This sequence joins TRBV19 and TRBJ1-1; D possibly corresponds to TRBD1 (6 bases). V was cut by 3 bases and J by 5 bases, with 16 bases left in between. This CDR3 is 15 amino acids long. From germline, CDR1 is LNHDA and CDR2 SQIVND (reference sequence). The CDR3 spells CASSISGASRTEAFF. DNA for the CDR3: TGTGCCAGTAGTATTTCAGGGGCCTCTCGGACTGAAGCTTTCTTT.